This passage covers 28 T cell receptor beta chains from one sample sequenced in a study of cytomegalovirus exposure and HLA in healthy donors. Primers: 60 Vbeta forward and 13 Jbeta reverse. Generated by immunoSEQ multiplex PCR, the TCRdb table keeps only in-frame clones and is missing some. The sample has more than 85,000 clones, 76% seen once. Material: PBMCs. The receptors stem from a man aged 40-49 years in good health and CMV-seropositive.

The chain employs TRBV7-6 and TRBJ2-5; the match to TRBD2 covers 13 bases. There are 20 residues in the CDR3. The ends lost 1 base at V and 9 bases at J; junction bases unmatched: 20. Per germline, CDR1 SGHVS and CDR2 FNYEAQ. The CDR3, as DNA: TGTGCCAGCAGCTTAGGTCTGGGACAGGGGACTAGCGGGAACCCGTGGGCCCAGTACTTC. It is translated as CASSLGLGQGTSGNPWAQYF.

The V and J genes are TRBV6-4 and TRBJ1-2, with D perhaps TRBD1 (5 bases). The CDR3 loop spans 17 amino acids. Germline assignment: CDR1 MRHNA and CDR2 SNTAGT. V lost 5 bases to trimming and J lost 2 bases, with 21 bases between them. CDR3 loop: CASSFSAVTGGNYGYTF. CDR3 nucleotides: TGTGCCAGCAGTTTCAGCGCTGTTACGGGGGGAAACTATGGCTACACCTTC.

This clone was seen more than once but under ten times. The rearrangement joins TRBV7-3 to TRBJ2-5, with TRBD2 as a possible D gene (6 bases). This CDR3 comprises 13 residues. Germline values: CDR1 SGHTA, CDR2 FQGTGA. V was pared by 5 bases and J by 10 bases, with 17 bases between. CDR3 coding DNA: TGTGCCAGCAGCCGAAATACCGGAGGGGACCAGTACTTC. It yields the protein CASSRNTGGDQYF.

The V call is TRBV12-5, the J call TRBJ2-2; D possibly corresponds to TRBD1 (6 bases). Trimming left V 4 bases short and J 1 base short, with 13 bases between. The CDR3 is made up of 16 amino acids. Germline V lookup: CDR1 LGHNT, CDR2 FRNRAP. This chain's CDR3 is CASGSPQGWNTGELFF. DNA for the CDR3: TGTGCTAGTGGTTCTCCACAGGGTTGGAACACCGGGGAGCTGTTTTTT. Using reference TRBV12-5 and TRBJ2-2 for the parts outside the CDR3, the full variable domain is DARVTQTPRHKVTEMGQEVTMRCQPILGHNTVFWYRQTMMQGLELLAYFRNRAPLDDSGMPKDRFSAEMPDATLATLKIQPSEPRDSAVYFCASGSPQGWNTGELFFGEGSRLTVL.

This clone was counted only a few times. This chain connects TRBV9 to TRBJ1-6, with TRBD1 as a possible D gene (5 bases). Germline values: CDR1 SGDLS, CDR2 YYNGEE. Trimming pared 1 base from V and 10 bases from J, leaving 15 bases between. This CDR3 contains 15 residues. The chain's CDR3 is CASSVNPGDDSPLHF. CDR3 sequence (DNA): TGTGCCAGCAGCGTAAACCCGGGGGACGACTCACCCCTCCACTTT.

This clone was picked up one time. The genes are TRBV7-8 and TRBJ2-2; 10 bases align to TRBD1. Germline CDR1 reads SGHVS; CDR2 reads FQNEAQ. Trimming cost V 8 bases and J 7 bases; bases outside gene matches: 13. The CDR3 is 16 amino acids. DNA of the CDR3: TGTGCCAGCCTAATTACCCCGGGACAGGGGATCGGGGAGCTGTTTTTT. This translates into CASLITPGQGIGELFF. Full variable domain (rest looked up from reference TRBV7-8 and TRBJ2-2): GAGVSQSPRYKVAKRGQDVALRCDPISGHVSLFWYQQALGQGPEFLTYFQNEAQLDKSGLPSDRFFAERPEGSVSTLKIQRTQQEDSAVYLCASLITPGQGIGELFFGEGSRLTVL.

CDR3 in DNA: TGCGCCAGCAGTGAACTAGCGGGTTCCTCCTACAATGAGCAGTTCTTC. The encoded protein is CASSELAGSSYNEQFF. The chain uses TRBV10-2 and TRBJ2-1; 9 bases are shared with TRBD2. V lost 3 bases, J lost 0 bases, and 3 bases stayed unmatched. Germline V gene sequence: CDR1 WSHSY, CDR2 SAAADI. The CDR3 totals 16 residues.

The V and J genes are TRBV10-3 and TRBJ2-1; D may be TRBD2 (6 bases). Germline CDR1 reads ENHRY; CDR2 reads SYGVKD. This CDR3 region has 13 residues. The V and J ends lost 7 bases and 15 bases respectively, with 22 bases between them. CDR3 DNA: TGTGCCATCAACACACCTGGAAACGGGGGACGGTTCTTC. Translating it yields CAINTPGNGGRFF.

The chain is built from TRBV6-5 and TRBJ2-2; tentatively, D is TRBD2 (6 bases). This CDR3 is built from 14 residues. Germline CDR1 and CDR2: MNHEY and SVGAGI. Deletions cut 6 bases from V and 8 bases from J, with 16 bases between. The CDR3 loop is CASRRRASKGELFF. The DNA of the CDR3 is TGTGCCAGCAGAAGGAGGGCCTCTAAGGGGGAGCTGTTTTTT.

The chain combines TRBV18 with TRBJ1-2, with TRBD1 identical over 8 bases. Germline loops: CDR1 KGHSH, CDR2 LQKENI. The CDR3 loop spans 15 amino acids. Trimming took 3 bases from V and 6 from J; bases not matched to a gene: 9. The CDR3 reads CASSPSGQGLHGYTF. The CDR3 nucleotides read TGTGCCAGCTCACCCTCCGGACAGGGCCTACATGGCTACACCTTC.

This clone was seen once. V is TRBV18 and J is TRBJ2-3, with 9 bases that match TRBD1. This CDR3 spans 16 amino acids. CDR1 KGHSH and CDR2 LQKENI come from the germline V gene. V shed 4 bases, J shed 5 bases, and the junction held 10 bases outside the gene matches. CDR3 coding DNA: TGTGCCAGCTCACGGCTGACAGGGGGACGGGGAGATACGCAGTATTTT. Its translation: CASSRLTGGRGDTQYF.

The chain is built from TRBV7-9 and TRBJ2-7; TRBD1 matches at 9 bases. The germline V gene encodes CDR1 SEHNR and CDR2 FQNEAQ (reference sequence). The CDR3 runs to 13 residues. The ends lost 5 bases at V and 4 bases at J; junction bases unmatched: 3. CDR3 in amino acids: CASSRQGGYEQYF. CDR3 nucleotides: TGTGCCAGCAGCAGACAGGGGGGGTACGAGCAGTACTTC.

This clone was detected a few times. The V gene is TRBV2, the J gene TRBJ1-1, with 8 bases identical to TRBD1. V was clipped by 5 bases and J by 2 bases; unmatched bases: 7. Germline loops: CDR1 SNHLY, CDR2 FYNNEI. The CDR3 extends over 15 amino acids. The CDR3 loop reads CASSYLQGGNTEAFF. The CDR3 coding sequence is TGTGCCAGCAGTTACCTACAGGGGGGAAACACTGAAGCTTTCTTT.

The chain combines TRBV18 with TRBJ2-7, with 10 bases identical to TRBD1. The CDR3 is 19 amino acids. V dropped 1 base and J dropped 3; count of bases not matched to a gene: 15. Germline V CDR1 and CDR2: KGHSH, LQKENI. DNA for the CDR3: TGTGCCAGCTCACCACTTCCCTACGACAGGGGGCGGATGCTCTACGAGCAGTACTTC. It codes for CASSPLPYDRGRMLYEQYF.

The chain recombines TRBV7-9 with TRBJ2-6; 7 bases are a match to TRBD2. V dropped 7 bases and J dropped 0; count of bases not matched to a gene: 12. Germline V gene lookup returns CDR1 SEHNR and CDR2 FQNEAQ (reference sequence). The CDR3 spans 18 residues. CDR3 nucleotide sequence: TGTGCCAGCACCCTTCTGGCGGGAGAAGGCTCTGGGGCCAACGTCCTGACTTTC. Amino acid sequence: CASTLLAGEGSGANVLTF.

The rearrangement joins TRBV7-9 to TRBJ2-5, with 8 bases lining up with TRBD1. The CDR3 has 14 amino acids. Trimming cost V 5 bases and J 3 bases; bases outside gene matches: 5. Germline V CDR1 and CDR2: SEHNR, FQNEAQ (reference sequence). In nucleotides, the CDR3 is TGTGCCAGCAGCCCCCTGACAGGGGAAGAGACCCAGTACTTC. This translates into CASSPLTGEETQYF.

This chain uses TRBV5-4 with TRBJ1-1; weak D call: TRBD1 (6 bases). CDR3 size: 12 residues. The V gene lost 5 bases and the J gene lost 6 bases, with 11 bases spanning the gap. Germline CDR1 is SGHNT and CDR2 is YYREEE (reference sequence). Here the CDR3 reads CASSTGNAEAFF. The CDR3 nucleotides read TGTGCCAGCAGTACAGGGAATGCTGAAGCTTTCTTT.

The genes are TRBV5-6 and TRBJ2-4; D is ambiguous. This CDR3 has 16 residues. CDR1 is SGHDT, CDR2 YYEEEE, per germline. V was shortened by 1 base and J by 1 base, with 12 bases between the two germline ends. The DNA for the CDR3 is TGTGCCAGCAGCTTGACCTACCTAACGGCCAAAAACATTCAGTACTTC. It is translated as CASSLTYLTAKNIQYF.

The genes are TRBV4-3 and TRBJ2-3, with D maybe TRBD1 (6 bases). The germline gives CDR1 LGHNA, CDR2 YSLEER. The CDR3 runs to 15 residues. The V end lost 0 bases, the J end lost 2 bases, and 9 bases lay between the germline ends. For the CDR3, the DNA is TGCGCCAGCAGCCAAGATCACAGGGTCACAGATACGCAGTATTTT. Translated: CASSQDHRVTDTQYF.

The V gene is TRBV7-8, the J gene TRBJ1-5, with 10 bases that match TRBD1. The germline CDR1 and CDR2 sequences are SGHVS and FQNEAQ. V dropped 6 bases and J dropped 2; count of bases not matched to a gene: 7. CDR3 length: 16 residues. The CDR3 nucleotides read TGTGCCAGCAGTGAATGGGACAGGGGACGCAATCAGCCCCAGCATTTT. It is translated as CASSEWDRGRNQPQHF.

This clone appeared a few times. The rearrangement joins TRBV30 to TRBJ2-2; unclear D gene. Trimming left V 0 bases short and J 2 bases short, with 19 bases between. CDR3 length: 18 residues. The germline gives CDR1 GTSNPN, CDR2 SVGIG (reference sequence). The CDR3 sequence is CAWSVRSWARNNTGELFF. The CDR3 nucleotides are TGTGCCTGGAGTGTACGAAGTTGGGCCCGCAACAACACCGGGGAGCTGTTTTTT. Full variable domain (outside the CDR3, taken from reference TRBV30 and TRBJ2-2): SQTIHQWPATLVQPVGSPLSLECTVEGTSNPNLYWYRQAAGRGLQLLFYSVGIGQISSEVPQNLSASRPQDRQFILSSKKLLLSDSGFYLCAWSVRSWARNNTGELFFGEGSRLTVL.

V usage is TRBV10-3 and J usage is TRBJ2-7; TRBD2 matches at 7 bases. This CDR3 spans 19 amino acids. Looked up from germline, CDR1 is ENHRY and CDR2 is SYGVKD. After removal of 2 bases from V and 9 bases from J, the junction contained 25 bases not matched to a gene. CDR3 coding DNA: TGTGCCATCAGTGAGCCGAGCCGGACTAGACCCGTAGTTTCTATCGGGCAGTACTTC. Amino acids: CAISEPSRTRPVVSIGQYF.

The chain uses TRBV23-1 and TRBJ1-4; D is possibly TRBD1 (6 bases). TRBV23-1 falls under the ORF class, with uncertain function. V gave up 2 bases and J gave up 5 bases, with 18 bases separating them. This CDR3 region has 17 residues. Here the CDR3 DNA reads TGCGCCAGCAGTCAAGCCCCTAGGGGGACCTTAAATGAAAAACTGTTTTTT. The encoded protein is CASSQAPRGTLNEKLFF.

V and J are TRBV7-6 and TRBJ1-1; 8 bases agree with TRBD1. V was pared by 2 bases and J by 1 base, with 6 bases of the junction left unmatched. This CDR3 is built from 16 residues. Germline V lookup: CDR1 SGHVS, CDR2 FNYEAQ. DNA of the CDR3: TGTGCCAGCAGCTTATCTCGGGACAGGAGGAACACTGAAGCTTTCTTT. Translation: CASSLSRDRRNTEAFF.

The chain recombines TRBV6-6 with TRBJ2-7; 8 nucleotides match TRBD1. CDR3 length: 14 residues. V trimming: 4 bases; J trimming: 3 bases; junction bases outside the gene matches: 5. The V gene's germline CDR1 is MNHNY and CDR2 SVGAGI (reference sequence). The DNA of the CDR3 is TGTGCCAGCAGTTTAGGGACAGGCATCTACGAGCAGTACTTC. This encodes CASSLGTGIYEQYF.

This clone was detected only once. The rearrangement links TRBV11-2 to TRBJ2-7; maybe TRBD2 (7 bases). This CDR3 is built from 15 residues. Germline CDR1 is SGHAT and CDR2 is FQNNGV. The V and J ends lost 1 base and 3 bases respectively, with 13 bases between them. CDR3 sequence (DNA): TGTGCCAGCAGCTTAGGGGGGGGCCCCCTCTACGAGCAGTACTTC. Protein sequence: CASSLGGGPLYEQYF. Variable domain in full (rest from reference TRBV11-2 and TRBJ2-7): EAGVAQSPRYKIIEKRQSVAFWCNPISGHATLYWYQQILGQGPKLLIQFQNNGVVDDSQLPKDRFSAERLKGVDSTLKIQPAKLEDSAVYLCASSLGGGPLYEQYFGPGTRLTVT.

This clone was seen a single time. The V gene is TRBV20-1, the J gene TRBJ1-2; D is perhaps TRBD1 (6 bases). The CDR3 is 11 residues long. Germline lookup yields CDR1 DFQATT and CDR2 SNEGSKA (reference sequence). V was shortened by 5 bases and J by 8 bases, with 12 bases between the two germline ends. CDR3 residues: CSAHNRAGYTF. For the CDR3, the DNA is TGCAGTGCTCATAACAGGGCCGGCTACACCTTC.

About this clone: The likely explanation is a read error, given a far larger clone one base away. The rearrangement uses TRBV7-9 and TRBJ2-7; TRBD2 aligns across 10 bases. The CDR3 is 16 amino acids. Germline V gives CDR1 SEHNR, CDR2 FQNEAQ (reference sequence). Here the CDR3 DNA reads TGTTCCAGCAGACGTTCACCGGGACTAGCGACCCACGAGCAGTACTTC. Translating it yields CSSRRSPGLATHEQYF.